This TCR beta chain was profiled in a study of cytomegalovirus exposure and HLA in healthy donors. Concerning this clone: Its antigen is currently unknown.

60 Vbeta and 13 Jbeta primers were used in PCR. Data came from immunoSEQ multiplex PCR; TCRdb stores just in-frame clones and leaves some out. The profile shows approximately 160,000 clones, more than 65% of them singletons. Overall study results and limits: CMV serostatus stood as the only immune exposure information on hand.

Nominally healthy donors provided the samples, though records likely missed some immune exposures. The CDR3 has 15 residues. Germline V gene lookup returns CDR1 LGHNA and CDR2 YSLEER. V lost 4 bases and J lost 3, with 13 bases in between. The clonotype originates from a man aged 50 or older in good health and CMV-seropositive. The sequencing input was PBMCs. This chain joins TRBV4-3 and TRBJ2-1; maybe TRBD2 (6 bases). As DNA, the CDR3 is TGCGCCAGCAGCCCCCGGGTTAGCGGCTACAATGAGCAGTTCTTC. Its protein is CASSPRVSGYNEQFF.